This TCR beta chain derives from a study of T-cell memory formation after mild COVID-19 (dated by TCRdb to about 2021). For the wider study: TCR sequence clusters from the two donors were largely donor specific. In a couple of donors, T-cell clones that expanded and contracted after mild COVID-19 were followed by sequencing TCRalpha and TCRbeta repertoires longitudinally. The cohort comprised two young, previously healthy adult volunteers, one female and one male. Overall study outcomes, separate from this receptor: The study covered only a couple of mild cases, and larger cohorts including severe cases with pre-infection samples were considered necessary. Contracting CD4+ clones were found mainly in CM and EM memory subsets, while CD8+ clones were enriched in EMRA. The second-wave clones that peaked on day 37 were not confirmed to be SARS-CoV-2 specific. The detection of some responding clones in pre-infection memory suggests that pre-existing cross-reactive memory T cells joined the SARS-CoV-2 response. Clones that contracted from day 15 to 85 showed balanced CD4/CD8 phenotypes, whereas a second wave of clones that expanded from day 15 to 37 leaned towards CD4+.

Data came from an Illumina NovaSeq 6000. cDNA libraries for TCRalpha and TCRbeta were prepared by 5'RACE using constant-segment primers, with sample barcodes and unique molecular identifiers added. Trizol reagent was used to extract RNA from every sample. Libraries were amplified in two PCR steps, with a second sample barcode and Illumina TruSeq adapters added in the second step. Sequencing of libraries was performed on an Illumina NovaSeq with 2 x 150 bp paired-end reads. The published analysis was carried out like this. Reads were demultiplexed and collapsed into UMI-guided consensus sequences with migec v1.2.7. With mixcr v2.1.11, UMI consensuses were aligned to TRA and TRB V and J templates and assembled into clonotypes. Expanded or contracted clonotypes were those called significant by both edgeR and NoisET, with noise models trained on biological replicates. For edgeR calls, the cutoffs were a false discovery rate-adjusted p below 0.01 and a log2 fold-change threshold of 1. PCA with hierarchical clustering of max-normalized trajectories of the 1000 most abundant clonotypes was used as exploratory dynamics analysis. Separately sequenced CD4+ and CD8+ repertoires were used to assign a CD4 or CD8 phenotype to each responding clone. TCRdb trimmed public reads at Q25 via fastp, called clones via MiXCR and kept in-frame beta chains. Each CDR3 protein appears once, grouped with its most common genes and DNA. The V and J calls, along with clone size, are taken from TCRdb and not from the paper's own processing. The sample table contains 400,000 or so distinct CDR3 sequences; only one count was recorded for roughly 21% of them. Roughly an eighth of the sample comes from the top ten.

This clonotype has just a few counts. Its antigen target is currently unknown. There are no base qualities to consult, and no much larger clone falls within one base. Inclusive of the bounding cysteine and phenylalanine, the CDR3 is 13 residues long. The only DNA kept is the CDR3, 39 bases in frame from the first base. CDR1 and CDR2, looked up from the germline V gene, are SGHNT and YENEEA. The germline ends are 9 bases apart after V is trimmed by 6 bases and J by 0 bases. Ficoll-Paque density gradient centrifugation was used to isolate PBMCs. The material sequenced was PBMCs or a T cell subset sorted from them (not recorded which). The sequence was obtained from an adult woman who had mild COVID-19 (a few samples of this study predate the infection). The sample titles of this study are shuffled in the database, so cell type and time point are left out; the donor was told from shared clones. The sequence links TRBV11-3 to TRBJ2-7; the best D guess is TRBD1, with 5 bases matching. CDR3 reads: CASRKDTSYEQYF. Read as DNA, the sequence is TGTGCCAGCAGGAAGGACACCTCCTACGAGCAGTACTTC.